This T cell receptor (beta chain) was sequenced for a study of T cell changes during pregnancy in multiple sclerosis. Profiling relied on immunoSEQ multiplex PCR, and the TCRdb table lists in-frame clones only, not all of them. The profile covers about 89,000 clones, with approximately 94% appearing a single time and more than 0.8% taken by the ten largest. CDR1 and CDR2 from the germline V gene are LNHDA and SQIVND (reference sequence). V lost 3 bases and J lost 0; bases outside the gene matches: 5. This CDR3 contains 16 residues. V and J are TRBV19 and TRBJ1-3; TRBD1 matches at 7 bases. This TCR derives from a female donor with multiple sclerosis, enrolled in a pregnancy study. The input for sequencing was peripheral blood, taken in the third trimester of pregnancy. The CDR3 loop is CASSILTGSSGNTIYF. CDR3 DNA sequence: TGTGCCAGTAGTATTCTGACAGGGAGCTCTGGAAACACCATATATTTT.